Below, 11 T cell receptor beta chains from the same sample are listed, as sequenced in a study of cytomegalovirus exposure and HLA in healthy donors. The PCR contained 60 Vbeta and 13 Jbeta primers. Clones were read by immunoSEQ multiplex PCR, and TCRdb kept only the in-frame ones, dropping some. This sample's table reports approximately 110,000 clones. Sequencing was done on a sample of PBMCs. Source of these receptors: a man aged 35 to 55 in good health and CMV-seronegative.

The V and J genes are TRBV2 and TRBJ1-2, with D unclear. The CDR3 sequence is 14 residues long. Germline V gene sequence: CDR1 SNHLY, CDR2 FYNNEI. Between the trimmed V and J ends, which lost 7 bases and 4 bases, there was a span of 16 bases. The CDR3 nucleotides are TGTGCCAGCACCAGGACGGAGGTTCCCTATGGCTACACCTTC. Protein product: CASTRTEVPYGYTF.

The genes are TRBV6-5 and TRBJ1-4; no reliable D call. The CDR3 extends over 12 amino acids. CDR1 is MNHEY and CDR2 is SVGAGI in the germline V gene. Trimming took off 7 bases at V and 8 bases at J, with 11 bases between the two ends. The CDR3 here is CASKSLMEKLFF. The DNA of the CDR3 is TGTGCCAGCAAGAGTTTGATGGAAAAACTGTTTTTT.

This rearrangement joins TRBV2 to TRBJ2-7; 11 nucleotides agree with TRBD2. V dropped 6 bases and J dropped 3; count of bases not matched to a gene: 7. The CDR3 is made up of 15 amino acids. CDR1 and CDR2 (germline): SNHLY, FYNNEI. DNA for the CDR3: TGTGCCAGCAGCCCCGGACTAGCGGGCCACTACGAGCAGTACTTC. Amino acid sequence: CASSPGLAGHYEQYF.

This sequence joins TRBV29-1 and TRBJ1-6, with D hard to call. CDR1 is SQVTM, CDR2 ANQGSEA, per germline. This CDR3 has 13 residues. V lost 3 bases, J lost 4 bases, and 7 bases lay in between. CDR3 protein: CSVDKEYNSPLHF. Here the CDR3 DNA reads TGCAGCGTTGATAAGGAGTATAATTCACCCCTCCACTTT.

The V gene is TRBV19, the J gene TRBJ1-5, with a tentative D call TRBD1 (5 bases). Trimming shortened V by 6 bases and J by 2 bases, and 14 bases separated the two germline ends. The CDR3 runs 15 residues. The germline gives CDR1 LNHDA, CDR2 SQIVND (reference sequence). Here the CDR3 DNA reads TGTGCCAGTAGGGCTCTTTGGGGGGGCAATCAGCCCCAGCATTTT. It is translated as CASRALWGGNQPQHF.

J is TRBJ2-5 and V is TRBV5-1, with 11 bases fitting TRBD1. Germline V lookup: CDR1 SGHRS, CDR2 YFSETQ. The CDR3 is made up of 16 amino acids. Trimming cost V 0 bases and J 5 bases; bases outside gene matches: 6. Here the CDR3 DNA reads TGCGCCAGCAGCTTGGCCTGGACAGGGGGCGCGGAGACCCAGTACTTC. Translating gives CASSLAWTGGAETQYF.

This rearrangement joins TRBV28 to TRBJ1-5, with TRBD1 as a possible D gene (5 bases). CDR3 length: 15 amino acids. The germline V and J ends were trimmed by 7 bases and 0 bases, with 13 bases remaining between them. Germline CDR1 is MDHEN and CDR2 is SYDVKM. For the CDR3, the DNA is TGTGCCAGCACCATGGGGGGGGATAGCAATCAGCCCCAGCATTTT. Translated: CASTMGGDSNQPQHF.

The chain carries TRBV27 and TRBJ2-6; TRBD1 might be the D (6 bases). The V gene lost 5 bases and the J gene lost 4 bases, with 15 bases spanning the gap. Germline CDR1 MNHEY, CDR2 SMNVEV (reference sequence). This CDR3 spans 16 amino acids. CDR3 residues: CASSKPRGSGANVLTF. CDR3 nucleotide sequence: TGTGCCAGCAGTAAACCCAGGGGATCCGGGGCCAACGTCCTGACTTTC.

V gene TRBV6-5 combines with J gene TRBJ1-5; tentative D call: TRBD1 (6 bases). Germline assignment: CDR1 MNHEY and CDR2 SVGAGI. V lost 6 bases and J 1 base, leaving 13 bases between the germline ends. The CDR3 runs to 15 residues. The CDR3 here is CASSRGRDSNQPQHF. The CDR3 nucleotides are TGTGCCAGCAGCAGGGGTCGTGACAGCAATCAGCCCCAGCATTTT.

The CDR3 region has the DNA TGCGCCAGCAGCTTGGGACAGGGTAGATACAATGAGCAGTTCTTC. Protein: CASSLGQGRYNEQFF. The J gene is TRBJ2-1, the V gene TRBV5-1, with TRBD1 identical over 7 bases. Germline V CDR1 and CDR2: SGHRS, YFSETQ. V dropped 0 bases and J dropped 4; count of bases not matched to a gene: 4. This CDR3 contains 15 residues.

This chain joins TRBV7-6 and TRBJ2-7, with 9 bases lining up with TRBD1. CDR3 length equals 16 residues. Unmatched junction bases numbered 8, after V lost 0 bases and J lost 5 bases. From germline, CDR1 is SGHVS and CDR2 FNYEAQ. The CDR3 protein is CASSLARDRVEHEQYF. In DNA, the CDR3 is TGTGCCAGCAGCTTAGCGCGGGACAGGGTTGAACACGAGCAGTACTTC.